This TCR beta chain was recovered during a study of T cells after yellow fever vaccination. Worth noting for this clonotype: Antigen unknown.

Template-switching 5'RACE yielded the TCR cDNA; a universal primer site and UMIs were added in the process. TCRdb independently ran MiXCR on the 5' RACE reads; one entry per CDR3 protein. Of just under 600,000 distinct CDR3 sequences in the sample, roughly 14% were seen once. Findings of the study overall: In FACS-sorted repertoires, abundant clonotypes from the bulk population could appear as contaminants. Relatively few clonotypes were ones that appeared in both CD4 and CD8 compartments.

The CDR3 length is 14 residues. Trimming pared 6 bases from V and 8 bases from J, leaving 18 bases between. This chain connects TRBV12-3 or TRBV12-4 to TRBJ2-3, with D uncertain. The sequence was obtained from a young man who received the YFV17D yellow fever vaccine. This specimen was PBMCs, taken on the day of the yellow fever booster vaccination. In DNA form, the CDR3 reads TGTGCCAGCAGCCCAAATTATGGAGTAACTACGCAGTATTTT. Encoded protein: CASSPNYGVTTQYF.